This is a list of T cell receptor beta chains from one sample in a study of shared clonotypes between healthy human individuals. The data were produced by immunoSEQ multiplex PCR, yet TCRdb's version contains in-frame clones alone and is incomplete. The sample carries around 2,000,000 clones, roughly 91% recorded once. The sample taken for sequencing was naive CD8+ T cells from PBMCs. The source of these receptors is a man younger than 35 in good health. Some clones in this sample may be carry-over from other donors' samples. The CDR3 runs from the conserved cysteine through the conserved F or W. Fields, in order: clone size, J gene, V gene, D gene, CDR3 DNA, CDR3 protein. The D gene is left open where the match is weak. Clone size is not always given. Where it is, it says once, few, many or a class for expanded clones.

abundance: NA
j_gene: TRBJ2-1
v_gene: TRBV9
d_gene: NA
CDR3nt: TGTGCCAGCAGCGTACTAGGCAGAGACAATGAGCAGTTCTTC
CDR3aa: CASSVLGRDNEQFF

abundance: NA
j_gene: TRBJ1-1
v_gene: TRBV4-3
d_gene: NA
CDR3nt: TGCGCCAGCAGCCAAGTACGGAGCACTGAAGCTTTCTTT
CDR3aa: CASSQVRSTEAFF

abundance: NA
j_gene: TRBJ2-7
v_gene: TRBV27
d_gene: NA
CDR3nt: TGTGCCAGCAGGCCTCCGGGACTTGGTTACGAGCAGTACTTC
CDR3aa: CASRPPGLGYEQYF

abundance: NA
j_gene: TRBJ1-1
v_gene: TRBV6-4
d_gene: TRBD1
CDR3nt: TGTGCCAGCAGTGAGGGACAGGGGTTGTGGGTGGCTTTCTTT
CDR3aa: CASSEGQGLWVAFF

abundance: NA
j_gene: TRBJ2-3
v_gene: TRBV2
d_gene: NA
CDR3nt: TGTGCCAGCAGTGATCCGGATTCAGATACGCAGTATTTT
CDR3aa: CASSDPDSDTQYF

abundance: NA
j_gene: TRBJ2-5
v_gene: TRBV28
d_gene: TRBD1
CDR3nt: TGTGCCAGCAGCCGCGGGACAGGGGTTTTGGAGACCCAGTACTTC
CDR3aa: CASSRGTGVLETQYF

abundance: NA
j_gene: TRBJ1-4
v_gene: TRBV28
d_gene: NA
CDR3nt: TGTGCCAGCAGTCGCCGCTCCGGGATAAATGAAAAACTGTTTTTT
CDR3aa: CASSRRSGINEKLFF

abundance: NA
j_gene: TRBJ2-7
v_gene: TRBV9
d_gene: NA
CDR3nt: TGTGCCAGCAGCCCCTCGCGGGACTGGTACGAGCAGTACTTC
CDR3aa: CASSPSRDWYEQYF

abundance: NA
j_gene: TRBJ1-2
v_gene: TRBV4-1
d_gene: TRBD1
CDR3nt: TGCGCCAGCAGCCCAAGTTTCTCCCAGGGGGCGAACTATGGCTACACCTTC
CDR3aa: CASSPSFSQGANYGYTF

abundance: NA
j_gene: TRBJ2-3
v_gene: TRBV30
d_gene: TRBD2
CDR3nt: TGTGCCTGGAACGGGGGAGGGCCGGGAGATACGCAGTATTTT
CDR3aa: CAWNGGGPGDTQYF

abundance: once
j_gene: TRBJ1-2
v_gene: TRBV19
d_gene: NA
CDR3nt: TGTGCCAGTAGTATTGGAGACACCCTGTACTATGGCTACACCTTC
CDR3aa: CASSIGDTLYYGYTF

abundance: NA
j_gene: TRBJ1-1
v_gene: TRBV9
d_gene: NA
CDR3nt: TGTGCCAGCAGCTTCCAGGGGATTAGCACTGAAGCTTTCTTT
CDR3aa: CASSFQGISTEAFF

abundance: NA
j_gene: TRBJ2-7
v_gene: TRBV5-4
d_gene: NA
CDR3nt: TGTGCCAGCAGTCTCAACGAGCAGTACTTC
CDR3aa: CASSLNEQYF

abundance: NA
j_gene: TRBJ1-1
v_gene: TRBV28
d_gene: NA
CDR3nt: TGTGCCAGCAGTTTGGGAATGAGGACTGAAGCTTTCTTT
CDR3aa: CASSLGMRTEAFF

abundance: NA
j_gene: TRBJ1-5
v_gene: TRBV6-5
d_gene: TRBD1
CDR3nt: TGTGCCAGCAGTTACTCCGGGACAGGGTCTCAGCCCCAGCATTTT
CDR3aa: CASSYSGTGSQPQHF

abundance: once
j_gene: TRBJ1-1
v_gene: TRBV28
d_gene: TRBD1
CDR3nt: TGTGCCAGCAGTTTGTTGTGGACAGGGGAGAACACTGAAGCTTTCTTT
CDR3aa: CASSLLWTGENTEAFF

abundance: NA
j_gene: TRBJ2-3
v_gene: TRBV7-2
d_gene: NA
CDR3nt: TGTGCCAGCAGCGACCCCCCCACAGATACGCAGTATTTT
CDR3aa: CASSDPPTDTQYF

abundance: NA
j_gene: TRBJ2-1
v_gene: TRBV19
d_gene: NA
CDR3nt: TGTGCCAGTAGTATTTCCGCCTCGGGTAATGAGCAGTTCTTC
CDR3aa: CASSISASGNEQFF

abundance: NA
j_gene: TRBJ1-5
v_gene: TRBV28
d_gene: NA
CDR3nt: TGTGCCAGCAGTTCCGACAACAATCAGCCCCAGCATTTT
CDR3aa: CASSSDNNQPQHF

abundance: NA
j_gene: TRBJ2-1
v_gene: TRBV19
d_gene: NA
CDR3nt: TGTGCCAGTAGTATAGTCCCAGGCCGCTACAATGAGCAGTTCTTC
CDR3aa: CASSIVPGRYNEQFF

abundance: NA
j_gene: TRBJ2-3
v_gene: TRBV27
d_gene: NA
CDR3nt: TGTGCCAGCAGTCCCCCGGTGCGGACAGCGGGCTATACGCAGTATTTT
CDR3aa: CASSPPVRTAGYTQYF

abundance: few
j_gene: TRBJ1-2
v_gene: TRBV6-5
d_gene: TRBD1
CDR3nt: TGTGCCAGCCGGGACAGGGGTAACTATGGCTACACCTTC
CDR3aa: CASRDRGNYGYTF

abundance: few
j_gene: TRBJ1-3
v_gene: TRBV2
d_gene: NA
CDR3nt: TGTGCCAGCTTAGGGAGGGTAACTGGAAACACCATATATTTT
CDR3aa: CASLGRVTGNTIYF

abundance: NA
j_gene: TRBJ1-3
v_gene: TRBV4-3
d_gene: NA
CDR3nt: TGCGCCAGCAGCCCCGCAGTAGAGAGGGAAGAGGGTGGAAACACCATATATTTT
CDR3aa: CASSPAVEREEGGNTIYF

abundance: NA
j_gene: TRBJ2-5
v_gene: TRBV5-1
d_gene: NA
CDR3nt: TGCGCCAGCAGCCCACGGGGCTACCAAGAGACCCAGTACTTC
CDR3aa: CASSPRGYQETQYF

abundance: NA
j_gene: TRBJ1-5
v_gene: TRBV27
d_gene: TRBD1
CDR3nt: TGTGCCAGCAGTTTCGTAACAGGGGGCCTCAATCAGCCCCAGCATTTT
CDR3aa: CASSFVTGGLNQPQHF

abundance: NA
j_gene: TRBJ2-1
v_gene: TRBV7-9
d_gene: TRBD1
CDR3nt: TGTGCCAGCAGGCCGGGACAGTACTACAATGAGCAGTTCTTC
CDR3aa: CASRPGQYYNEQFF

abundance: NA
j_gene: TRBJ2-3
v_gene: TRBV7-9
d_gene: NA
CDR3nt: TGTGCCAGCGTGGGGGCAGCGGATACGCAGTATTTT
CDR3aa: CASVGAADTQYF

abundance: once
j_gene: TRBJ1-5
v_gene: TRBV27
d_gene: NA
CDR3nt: TGTGCCAGCAGCCCACACGCCCCACAACCCCAGCATTTT
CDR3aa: CASSPHAPQPQHF

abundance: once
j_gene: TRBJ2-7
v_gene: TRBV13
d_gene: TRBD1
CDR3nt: TGTGCCAGCAGCCCGGGGGGACAGGGAAGATTCTACGAGCAGTACTTC
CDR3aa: CASSPGGQGRFYEQYF

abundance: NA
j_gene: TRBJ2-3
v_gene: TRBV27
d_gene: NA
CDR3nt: TGTGCCAGCAATTTGGGTTTACTGGCCCAAGATAGCACAGATACGCAGTATTTT
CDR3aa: CASNLGLLAQDSTDTQYF

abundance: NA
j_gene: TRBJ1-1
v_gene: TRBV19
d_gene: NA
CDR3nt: TGTGCCAGTAGTAAATCAGCTGAAGCTTTCTTT
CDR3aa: CASSKSAEAFF

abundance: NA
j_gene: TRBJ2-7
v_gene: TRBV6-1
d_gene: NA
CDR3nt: TGTGCCAGCAGTAGACAGGAGCACTCCTACGAGCAGTACTTC
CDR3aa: CASSRQEHSYEQYF

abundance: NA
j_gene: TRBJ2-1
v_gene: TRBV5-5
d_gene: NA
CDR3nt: TGTGCCAGCAGCTTGGGGACGAGCCATGAGCAGTTCTTC
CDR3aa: CASSLGTSHEQFF

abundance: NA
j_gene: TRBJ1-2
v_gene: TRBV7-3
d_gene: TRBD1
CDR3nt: TGTGCCAGCAGCTCCTTAATGGTAAGGGGGCTGGACCCGACAGGGGCAATGTACTACACCTTC
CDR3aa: CASSSLMVRGLDPTGAMYYTF

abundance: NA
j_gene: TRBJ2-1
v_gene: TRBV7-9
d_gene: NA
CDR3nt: TGTGCCAGCACCCGCGGGGTTGTCGTAGCAGGGAAGGCCAATGAGCAGTTCTTC
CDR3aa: CASTRGVVVAGKANEQFF

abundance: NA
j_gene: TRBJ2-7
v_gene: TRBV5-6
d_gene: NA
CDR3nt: TGTGCCAGCAGCGTGGTAGGGGAGCAGTACTTC
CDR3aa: CASSVVGEQYF

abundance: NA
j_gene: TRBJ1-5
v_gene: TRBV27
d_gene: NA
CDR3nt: TGTGCCAGCAGTTTAATCCCCCACCAGCCCCAGCATTTT
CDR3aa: CASSLIPHQPQHF

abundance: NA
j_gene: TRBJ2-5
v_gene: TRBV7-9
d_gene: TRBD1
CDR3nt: TGTGCCAGCAGCTTGAGACAGGGGGAAGAGACCCAGTACTTC
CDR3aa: CASSLRQGEETQYF

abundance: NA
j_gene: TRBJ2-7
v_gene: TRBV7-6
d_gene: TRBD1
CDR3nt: TGTGCCAGCAGCGACAGGGGAGGCGAGCAGTACTTC
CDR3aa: CASSDRGGEQYF

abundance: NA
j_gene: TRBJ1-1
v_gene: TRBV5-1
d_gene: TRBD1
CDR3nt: TGCGCCAGCAGCCCGACAGGGTTCCGAACTGAAGCTTTCTTT
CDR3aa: CASSPTGFRTEAFF

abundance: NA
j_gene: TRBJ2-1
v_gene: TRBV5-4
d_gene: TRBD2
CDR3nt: TGTGCCAGCAGCTTGGCACCGGGACTAGTAGACTACAATGAGCAGTTCTTC
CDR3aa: CASSLAPGLVDYNEQFF

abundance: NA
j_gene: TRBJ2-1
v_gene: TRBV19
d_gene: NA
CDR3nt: TGTGCCAGTAGTATAACAGCAAACTCCTACAATGAGCAGTTCTTC
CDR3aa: CASSITANSYNEQFF

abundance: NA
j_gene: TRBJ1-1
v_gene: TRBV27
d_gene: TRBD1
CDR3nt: TGTGCCAGCAGTTCCGGGACAGGGTTTACTGAAGCTTTCTTT
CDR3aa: CASSSGTGFTEAFF

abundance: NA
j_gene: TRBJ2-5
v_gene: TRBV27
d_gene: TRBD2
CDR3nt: TGTGCCAGCAGTTTTTACGGCGGGAGTTCGGAGACCCAGTACTTC
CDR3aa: CASSFYGGSSETQYF

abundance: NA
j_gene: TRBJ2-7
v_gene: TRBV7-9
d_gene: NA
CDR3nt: TGTGCCAGCAGTCTCCTGCCATGGACGACAGACTACGAGCAGTACTTC
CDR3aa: CASSLLPWTTDYEQYF

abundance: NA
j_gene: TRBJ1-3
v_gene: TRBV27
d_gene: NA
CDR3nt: TGTGCCAGCAGTCCGGACAGATCCTCTGGAAACACCATATATTTT
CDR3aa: CASSPDRSSGNTIYF

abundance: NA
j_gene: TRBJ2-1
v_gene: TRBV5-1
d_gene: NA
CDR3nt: TGCGCCAGCAGCTTGGTTGGGCCGAACAATGAGCAGTTCTTC
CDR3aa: CASSLVGPNNEQFF

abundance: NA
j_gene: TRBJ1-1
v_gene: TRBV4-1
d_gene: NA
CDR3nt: TGCGCCAGCAGAGGGGGTGGCCGAACTGAAGCTTTCTTT
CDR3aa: CASRGGGRTEAFF

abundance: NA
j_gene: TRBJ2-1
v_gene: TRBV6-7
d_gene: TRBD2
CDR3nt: TGTGCCAGCAGTTCCTCTACCGGGACTAGCGGTTACAATGAGCAGTTCTTC
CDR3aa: CASSSSTGTSGYNEQFF

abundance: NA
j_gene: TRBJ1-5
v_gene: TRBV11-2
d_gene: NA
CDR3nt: TGTGCCAGCAGCTTAGTGGGCAAAACCAATGGGAATCAGCCCCAGCATTTT
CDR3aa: CASSLVGKTNGNQPQHF

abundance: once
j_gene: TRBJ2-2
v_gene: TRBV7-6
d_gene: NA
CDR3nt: TGTGCCAGCAGCTTAGGAGTCTCTCGCTTGCGGCACGCGAACACCGGGGAGCTGTTTTTT
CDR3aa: CASSLGVSRLRHANTGELFF

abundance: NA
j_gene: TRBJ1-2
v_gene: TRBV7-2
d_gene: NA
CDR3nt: TGTGCCAGCAGCCGGCGGGGAGATGGCTACACCTTC
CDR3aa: CASSRRGDGYTF

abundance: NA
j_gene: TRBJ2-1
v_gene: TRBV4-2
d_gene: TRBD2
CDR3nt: TGTGCCAGCAGCCAAGACCCTAGCGGGGCCGAGGGCAGTGAGCAGTTCTTC
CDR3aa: CASSQDPSGAEGSEQFF

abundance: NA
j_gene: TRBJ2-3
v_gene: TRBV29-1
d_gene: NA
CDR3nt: TGCAGCGCTATTTCGGGCACAGATACGCAGTATTTT
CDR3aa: CSAISGTDTQYF